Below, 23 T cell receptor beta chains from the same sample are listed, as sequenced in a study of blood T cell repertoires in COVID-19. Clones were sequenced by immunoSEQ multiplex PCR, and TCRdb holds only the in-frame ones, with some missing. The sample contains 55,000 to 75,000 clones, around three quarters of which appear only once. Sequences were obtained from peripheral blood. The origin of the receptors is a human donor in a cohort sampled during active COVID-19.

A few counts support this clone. The CDR3 loop reads CASCESSYNSPLHF. CDR3 sequence (DNA): TGTGCCAGTTGCGAGAGCTCCTATAATTCACCCCTCCACTTT. The J gene is TRBJ1-6, the V gene TRBV28; D unresolved. Per germline, CDR1 MDHEN and CDR2 SYDVKM. V lost 9 bases and J lost 0, with 9 bases in between. The CDR3 is 14 amino acids. The whole variable domain, filled in from reference TRBV28 and TRBJ1-6, reads DVKVTQSSRYLVKRTGEKVFLECVQDMDHENMFWYRQDPGLGLRLIYFSYDVKMKEKGDIPEGYSVSREKKERFSLILESASTNQTSMYLCASCESSYNSPLHFGNGTRLTVT.

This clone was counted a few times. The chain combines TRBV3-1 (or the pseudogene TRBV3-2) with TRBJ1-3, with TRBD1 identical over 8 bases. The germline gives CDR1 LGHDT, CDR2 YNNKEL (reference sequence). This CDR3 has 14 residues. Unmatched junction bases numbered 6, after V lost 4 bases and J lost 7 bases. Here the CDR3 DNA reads TGTGCCAGCAGCCCCCGGACAGGGTCGAACACCATATATTTT. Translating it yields CASSPRTGSNTIYF.

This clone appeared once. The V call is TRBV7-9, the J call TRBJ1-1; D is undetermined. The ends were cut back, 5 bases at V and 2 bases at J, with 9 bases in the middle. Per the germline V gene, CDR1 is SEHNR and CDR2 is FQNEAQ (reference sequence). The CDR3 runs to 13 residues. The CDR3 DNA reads TGTGCCAGCAGCCTGCACACCAACACTGAAGCTTTCTTT. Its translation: CASSLHTNTEAFF.

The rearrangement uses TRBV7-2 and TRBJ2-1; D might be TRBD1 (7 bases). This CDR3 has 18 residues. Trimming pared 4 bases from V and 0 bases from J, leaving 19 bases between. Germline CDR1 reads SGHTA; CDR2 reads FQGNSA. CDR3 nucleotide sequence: TGTGCCAGCAGCTCAGGGGGGCGGGGCCTACACTCCTACAATGAGCAGTTCTTC. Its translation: CASSSGGRGLHSYNEQFF.

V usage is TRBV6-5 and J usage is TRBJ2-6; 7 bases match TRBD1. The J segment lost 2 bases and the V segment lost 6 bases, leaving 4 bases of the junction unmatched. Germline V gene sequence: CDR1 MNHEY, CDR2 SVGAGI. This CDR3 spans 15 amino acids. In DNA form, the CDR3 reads TGTGCCAGCAGAACACAGGGGACTGGGGCCAACGTCCTGACTTTC. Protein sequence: CASRTQGTGANVLTF.

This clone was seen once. The CDR3 loop reads CATRGQGESSEAFF. Here the CDR3 DNA reads TGTGCCACGAGGGGACAGGGTGAATCATCTGAAGCTTTCTTT. This chain links TRBV24-1 with TRBJ1-1, with 9 nucleotides matching TRBD1. V lost 10 bases and J lost 6; bases outside the gene matches: 11. The CDR3 is 14 residues long. Germline V gene data show CDR1 as KGHDR and CDR2 as SFDVKD.

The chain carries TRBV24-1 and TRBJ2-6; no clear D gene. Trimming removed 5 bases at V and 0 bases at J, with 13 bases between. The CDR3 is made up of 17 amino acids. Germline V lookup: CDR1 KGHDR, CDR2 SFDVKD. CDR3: CATSGGQSISGANVLTF. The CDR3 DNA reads TGTGCCACCAGTGGCGGTCAGTCCATCTCTGGGGCCAACGTCCTGACTTTC.

The CDR3 loop is CASSYSSGNYEQYF. For the CDR3, the DNA is TGTGCCAGCAGTTACTCTAGCGGGAACTACGAGCAGTACTTC. This chain links TRBV6-5 with TRBJ2-7; 8 positions agree with TRBD2. The V gene's germline CDR1 is MNHEY and CDR2 SVGAGI. V gave up 0 bases and J gave up 3 bases; unmatched junction bases: 1. The CDR3 sequence is 14 residues long.

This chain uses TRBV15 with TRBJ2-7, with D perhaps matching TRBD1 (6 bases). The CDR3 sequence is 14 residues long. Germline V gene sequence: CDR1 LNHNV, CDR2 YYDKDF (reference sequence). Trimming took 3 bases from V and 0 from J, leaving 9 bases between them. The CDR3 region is CATSRTGNSYEQYF. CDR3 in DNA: TGTGCCACCAGCAGGACAGGAAACTCCTACGAGCAGTACTTC.

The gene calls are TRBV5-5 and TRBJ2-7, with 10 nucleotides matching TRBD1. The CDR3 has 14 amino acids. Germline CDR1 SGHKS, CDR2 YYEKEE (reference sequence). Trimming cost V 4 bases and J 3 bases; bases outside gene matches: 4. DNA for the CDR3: TGTGCCAGCAGCCTGTGGGACAGGGGCTACGAGCAGTACTTC. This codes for CASSLWDRGYEQYF.

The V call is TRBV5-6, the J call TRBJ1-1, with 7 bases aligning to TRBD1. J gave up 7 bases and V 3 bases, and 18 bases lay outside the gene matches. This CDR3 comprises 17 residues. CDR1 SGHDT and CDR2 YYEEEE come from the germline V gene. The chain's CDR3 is CASSYETGLRPKGEAFF. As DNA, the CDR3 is TGTGCCAGCAGCTACGAGACAGGGCTCAGACCTAAGGGTGAAGCTTTCTTT.

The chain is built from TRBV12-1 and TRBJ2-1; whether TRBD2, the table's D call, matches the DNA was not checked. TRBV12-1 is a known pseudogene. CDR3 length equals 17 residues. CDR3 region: CASSPRRASGSIWEQFF. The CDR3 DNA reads TGTGCCAGCAGCCCCCGTAGGGCTAGCGGGAGTATATGGGAGCAGTTCTTC.

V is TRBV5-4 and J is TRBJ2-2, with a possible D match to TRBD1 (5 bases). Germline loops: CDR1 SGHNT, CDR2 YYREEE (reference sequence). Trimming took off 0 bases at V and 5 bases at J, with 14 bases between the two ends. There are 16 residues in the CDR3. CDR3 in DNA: TGTGCCAGCAGCTTGGTCCAGGGTCTGGGGACCGGGGAGCTGTTTTTT. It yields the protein CASSLVQGLGTGELFF. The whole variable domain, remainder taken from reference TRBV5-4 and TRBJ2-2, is ETGVTQSPTHLIKTRGQQVTLRCSSQSGHNTVSWYQQALGQGPQFIFQYYREEENGRGNFPPRFSGLQFPNYSSELNVNALELDDSALYLCASSLVQGLGTGELFFGEGSRLTVL.

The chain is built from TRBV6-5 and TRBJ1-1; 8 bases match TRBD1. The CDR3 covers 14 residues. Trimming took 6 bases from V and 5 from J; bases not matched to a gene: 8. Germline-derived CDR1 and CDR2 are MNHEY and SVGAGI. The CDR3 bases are TGTGCCAGCAGACCGAGGACAGGGAGGACTGAAGCTTTCTTT. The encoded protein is CASRPRTGRTEAFF.

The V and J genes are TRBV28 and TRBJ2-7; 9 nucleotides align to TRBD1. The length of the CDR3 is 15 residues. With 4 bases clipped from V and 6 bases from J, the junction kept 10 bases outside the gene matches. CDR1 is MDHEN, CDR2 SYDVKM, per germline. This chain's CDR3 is CASSSPGTGTREQYF. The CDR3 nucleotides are TGTGCCAGCAGTTCTCCCGGGACAGGGACGCGCGAGCAGTACTTC.

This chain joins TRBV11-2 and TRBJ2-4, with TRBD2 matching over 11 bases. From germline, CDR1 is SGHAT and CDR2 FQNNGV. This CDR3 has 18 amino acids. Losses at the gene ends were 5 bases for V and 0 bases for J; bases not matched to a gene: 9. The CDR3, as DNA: TGTGCCAGCAGCCTTAGGGGGACTAGCGGTCTAGCCAAAAACATTCAGTACTTC. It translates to CASSLRGTSGLAKNIQYF.

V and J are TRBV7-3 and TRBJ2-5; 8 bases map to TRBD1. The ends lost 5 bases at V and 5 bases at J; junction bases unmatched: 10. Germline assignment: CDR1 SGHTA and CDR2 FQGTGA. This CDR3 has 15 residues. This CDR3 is CASSPMGTGGETQYF. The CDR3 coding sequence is TGTGCCAGCAGCCCCATGGGGACAGGTGGGGAGACCCAGTACTTC.

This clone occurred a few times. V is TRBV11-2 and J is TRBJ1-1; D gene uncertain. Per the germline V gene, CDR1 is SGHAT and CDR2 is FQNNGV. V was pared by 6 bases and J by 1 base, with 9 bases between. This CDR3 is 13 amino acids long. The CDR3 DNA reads TGTGCCAGCAGTCCGACGGGGAACACTGAAGCTTTCTTT. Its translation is CASSPTGNTEAFF.

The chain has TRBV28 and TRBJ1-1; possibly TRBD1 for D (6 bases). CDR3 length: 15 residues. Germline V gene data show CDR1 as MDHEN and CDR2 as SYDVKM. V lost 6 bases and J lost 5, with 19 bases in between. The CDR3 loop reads CASSETPQGKTEAFF. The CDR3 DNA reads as TGTGCCAGCAGCGAGACGCCTCAGGGGAAAACTGAAGCTTTCTTT.

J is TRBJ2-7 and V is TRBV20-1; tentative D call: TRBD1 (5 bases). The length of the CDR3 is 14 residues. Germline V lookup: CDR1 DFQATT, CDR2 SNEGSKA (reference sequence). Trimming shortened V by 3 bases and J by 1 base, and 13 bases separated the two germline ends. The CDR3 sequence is CSASQGTRSYEQYF. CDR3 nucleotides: TGCAGTGCTAGTCAGGGAACGAGGTCCTACGAGCAGTACTTC.

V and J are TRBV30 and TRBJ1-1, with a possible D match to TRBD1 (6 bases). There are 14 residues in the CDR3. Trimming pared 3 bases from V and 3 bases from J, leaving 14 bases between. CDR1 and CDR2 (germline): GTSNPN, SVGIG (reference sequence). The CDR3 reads CAWRPQGLYTEAFF. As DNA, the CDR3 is TGTGCCTGGAGACCACAGGGATTGTACACTGAAGCTTTCTTT.

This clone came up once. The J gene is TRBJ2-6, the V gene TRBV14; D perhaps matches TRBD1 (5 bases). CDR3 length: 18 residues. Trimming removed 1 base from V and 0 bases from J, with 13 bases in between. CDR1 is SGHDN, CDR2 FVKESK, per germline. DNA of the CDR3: TGTGCCAGCAGCCAAGTAGGGGCAGTAAGCTCTGGGGCCAACGTCCTGACTTTC. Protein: CASSQVGAVSSGANVLTF.

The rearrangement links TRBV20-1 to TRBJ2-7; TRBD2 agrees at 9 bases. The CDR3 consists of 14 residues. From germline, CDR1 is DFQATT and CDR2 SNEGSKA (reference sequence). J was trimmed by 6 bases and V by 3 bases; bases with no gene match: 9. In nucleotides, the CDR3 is TGCAGTGCTAGTGTCGTAGCGGGAGCCGGCGAGCAGTACTTC. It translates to CSASVVAGAGEQYF.